This is a list of T cell receptor beta chains from one sample in a study of identical twins. TCRdb used MiXCR to reprocess the 5' RACE reads, holding one entry per CDR3 protein. Here the sample spans 1,800,000 or so distinct CDR3 sequences, roughly 35% being singletons. Sequencing used cord blood. The receptors were sampled from a newborn girl in good health. CDR3s include the opening cysteine and the closing phenylalanine or tryptophan. D genes are given only for firm matches. Size is stated for part of the rows, as once, few or many counts, or as a class when the clone is expanded.

v_call	d_call	j_call	clone_size	cdr3_aa	cdr3_nt
TRBV27	TRBD2	TRBJ2-3	many	CASSFWRGSTDTQYF	TGTGCCAGCAGTTTTTGGCGGGGGAGCACAGATACGCAGTATTTT
TRBV5-1	.	TRBJ2-5	few	CASSVGGGGETQYF	TGCGCCAGCAGCGTCGGCGGAGGCGGGGAGACCCAGTACTTC
TRBV11-2	.	TRBJ2-7	few	CASSLVAHSAYF	TGTGCCAGCAGCTTAGTAGCCCACAGCGCGTACTTC
TRBV5-6	.	TRBJ1-2	.	CASSPLDRLYGYTF	TGTGCCAGCAGCCCCCTGGACAGACTCTATGGCTACACCTTC
TRBV20-1	TRBD1	TRBJ1-1	.	CSALGTGSGNTEAFF	TGCAGTGCTCTAGGGACAGGATCCGGGAACACTGAAGCTTTCTTT
TRBV12-3/TRBV12-4	TRBD1	TRBJ2-7	few	CASSLAIQGNEQYF	TGTGCCAGCAGTTTAGCGATACAGGGGAACGAGCAGTACTTC
TRBV25-1	.	TRBJ1-1	.	CASSVRGRFDTEAFF	TGTGCCAGCAGTGTCAGGGGAAGGTTCGACACTGAAGCTTTCTTT
TRBV20-1	TRBD2	TRBJ2-5	.	CSARLAGAGGEQYF	TGCAGTGCTAGACTAGCGGGGGCAGGAGGGGAGCAGTACTTC
TRBV4-2	TRBD1	TRBJ1-2	few	CASSQVPGQGVGGYTF	TGTGCCAGCAGCCAAGTACCGGGACAGGGGGTTGGTGGCTACACCTTC
TRBV6-2/TRBV6-3	TRBD2	TRBJ2-3	few	CASTPGGAHTQYF	TGTGCCAGCACCCCCGGGGGGGCGCATACGCAGTATTTT
TRBV6-5	.	TRBJ1-1	few	CASSRGLLNTEAFF	TGTGCCAGCAGTAGGGGACTGCTGAACACTGAAGCTTTCTTT
TRBV7-9	TRBD1	TRBJ1-1	few	CASSRWTGGAKNTEAFF	TGTGCCAGCAGCCGATGGACAGGGGGCGCGAAGAACACTGAAGCTTTCTTT
TRBV7-2	TRBD2	TRBJ2-7	many	CASSLEAGPYEQYF	TGTGCCAGCAGCTTAGAAGCGGGGCCCTACGAGCAGTACTTC
TRBV20-1	TRBD1	TRBJ1-2	.	CSARVGTVAFYGYTF	TGCAGTGCTAGGGTCGGGACAGTAGCTTTCTATGGCTACACCTTC
TRBV3-1	TRBD2	TRBJ2-1	.	CASSLGLEDTNEQFF	TGTGCCAGCAGCCTGGGACTAGAGGACACCAATGAGCAGTTCTTC
TRBV25-1	TRBD1	TRBJ2-1	.	CASSERSNRGGSYDEQFF	TGTGCCAGCAGTGAACGATCCAACAGGGGCGGCTCCTACGATGAGCAGTTCTTC
TRBV20-1	TRBD2	TRBJ2-5	.	CSVQASGIDETQYF	TGCAGTGTCCAGGCTAGCGGGATTGATGAGACCCAGTACTTC
TRBV28	TRBD1	TRBJ1-5	.	CASSFSGQGSNQPQHF	TGTGCCAGCAGTTTTTCGGGACAGGGGAGCAATCAGCCCCAGCATTTT
TRBV25-1	TRBD1	TRBJ2-7	few	CASSGNRDRVDNEQYF	TGTGCCAGCAGTGGGAACCGGGACAGGGTTGACAATGAGCAGTACTTC
TRBV6-2/TRBV6-3	TRBD2	TRBJ2-7	.	CASSRLAGGMNEQYF	TGTGCCAGCAGCCGACTAGCGGGAGGGATGAACGAGCAGTACTTC
TRBV7-9	.	TRBJ2-2	.	CASSTDLNTGELFF	TGTGCCAGCAGCACTGACTTGAACACCGGGGAGCTGTTTTTT
TRBV6-1	.	TRBJ1-5	.	CASRAPGTLYSSQPQHF	TGTGCCAGCAGGGCCCCCGGGACCCTCTATAGCAGTCAGCCCCAGCATTTT
TRBV7-8	.	TRBJ2-3	few	CASSQRLTALLTDTQYF	TGTGCCAGCAGCCAAAGGTTGACGGCTTTGTTAACAGATACGCAGTATTTT
TRBV7-2	.	TRBJ2-2	.	CASQREQGWFGELFF	TGTGCCAGCCAAAGGGAGCAGGGGTGGTTCGGGGAGCTGTTTTTT
TRBV24-1	.	TRBJ2-7	few	CATSPSGTNYEQYF	TGTGCCACCAGTCCTTCCGGGACAAACTACGAGCAGTACTTC
TRBV7-9	.	TRBJ2-1	.	CASSFLLALSYNEQFF	TGTGCCAGCAGCTTCTTACTAGCTCTCTCCTACAATGAGCAGTTCTTC
TRBV7-2	.	TRBJ2-3	.	CASTGPLAVRTDTQYF	TGTGCCAGCACCGGCCCTTTAGCGGTCCGCACAGATACGCAGTATTTT
TRBV20-1	.	TRBJ1-4	.	CSARVLGRTANEKLFF	TGCAGTGCTAGGGTCCTGGGGAGGACAGCTAATGAAAAACTGTTTTTT
TRBV3-1	TRBD2	TRBJ2-7	many	CASSLMIGLAHEQYF	TGTGCCAGCAGCCTGATGATTGGACTAGCACACGAGCAGTACTTC
TRBV9	TRBD2	TRBJ2-1	few	CASTPGTSGRSSYNEQFF	TGTGCCAGCACACCCGGGACTAGCGGGAGGAGCTCCTACAATGAGCAGTTCTTC
TRBV10-3	TRBD2	TRBJ2-3	.	CAIRLAGVADTQYF	TGTGCCATTAGATTAGCGGGAGTGGCAGATACGCAGTATTTT
TRBV7-8	.	TRBJ1-3	.	CASSNTIQRYSGNTIYF	TGTGCCAGCAGCAACACAATCCAGAGATACTCTGGAAACACCATATATTTT
TRBV3-1	.	TRBJ2-1	many	CASSLSIPSSYNEQFF	TGTGCCAGCAGCCTCTCCATACCGAGCTCCTACAATGAGCAGTTCTTC
TRBV10-3	.	TRBJ1-5	.	CAISESGRGSNQPQHF	TGTGCCATCAGTGAGTCGGGCAGGGGTAGCAATCAGCCCCAGCATTTT